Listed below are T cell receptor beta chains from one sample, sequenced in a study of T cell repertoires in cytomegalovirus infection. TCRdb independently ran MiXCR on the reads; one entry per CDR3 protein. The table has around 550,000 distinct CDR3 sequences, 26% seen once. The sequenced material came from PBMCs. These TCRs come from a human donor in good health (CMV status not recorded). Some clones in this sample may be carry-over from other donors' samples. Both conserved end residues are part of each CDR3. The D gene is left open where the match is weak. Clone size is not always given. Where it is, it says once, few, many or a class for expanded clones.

cdr3_aa: CASSSLFNPSRTYNEQFF
cdr3_nt: TGTGCCAGCAGCTCACTCTTTAACCCCAGTAGGACCTACAATGAGCAGTTCTTC
v_call: TRBV11-2
clone_size: NA
j_call: TRBJ2-1
d_call: NA

cdr3_aa: CASSADYRGEQYF
cdr3_nt: TGTGCCAGCAGCGCCGATTACAGGGGAGAGCAGTACTTC
v_call: TRBV2
clone_size: NA
j_call: TRBJ2-7
d_call: TRBD1

cdr3_aa: CASSFGRGGANVLTF
cdr3_nt: TGTGCCAGCAGCTTTGGGAGGGGAGGGGCCAACGTCCTGACTTTC
v_call: TRBV13
clone_size: few
j_call: TRBJ2-6
d_call: TRBD2

cdr3_aa: CASKNGGLSYEQYF
cdr3_nt: TGTGCCAGCAAAAACGGGGGGCTCTCCTACGAGCAGTACTTC
v_call: TRBV28
clone_size: few
j_call: TRBJ2-7
d_call: NA

cdr3_aa: CASSPGVYNEQFF
cdr3_nt: TGTGCCAGCAGTCCGGGCGTATACAATGAGCAGTTCTTC
v_call: TRBV6-2/TRBV6-3
clone_size: few
j_call: TRBJ2-1
d_call: NA

cdr3_aa: CASGGQGNQPQHF
cdr3_nt: TGTGCCAGCGGAGGTCAGGGCAATCAGCCCCAGCATTTT
v_call: TRBV7-2
clone_size: many
j_call: TRBJ1-5
d_call: NA

cdr3_aa: CASARTGSLGQFF
cdr3_nt: TGTGCCAGCGCCAGAACGGGCTCGTTGGGGCAGTTCTTC
v_call: TRBV7-2
clone_size: many
j_call: TRBJ2-1
d_call: NA

cdr3_aa: CASSFPYF
cdr3_nt: TGTGCCAGCAGCTTCCCTTACTTC
v_call: TRBV5-6
clone_size: NA
j_call: TRBJ2-1
d_call: NA

cdr3_aa: CASSLAGRLRSGSGNTIYF
cdr3_nt: TGTGCCAGCAGCTTAGCGGGACGGTTAAGGTCAGGCTCTGGAAACACCATATATTTT
v_call: TRBV11-2
clone_size: many
j_call: TRBJ1-3
d_call: NA

cdr3_aa: CASSLDTGGGNQPQHF
cdr3_nt: TGTGCCAGCAGCTTAGACACGGGGGGAGGCAATCAGCCCCAGCATTTT
v_call: TRBV11-2
clone_size: few
j_call: TRBJ1-5
d_call: NA

cdr3_aa: CATRTSGSFPQETQYF
cdr3_nt: TGTGCCACCCGGACTAGCGGGAGTTTCCCCCAAGAGACCCAGTACTTC
v_call: TRBV10-3
clone_size: few
j_call: TRBJ2-5
d_call: TRBD2

cdr3_aa: CASSPTGLVGYGYTF
cdr3_nt: TGTGCCAGCAGCCCAACAGGGTTGGTGGGCTATGGCTACACCTTC
v_call: TRBV7-3
clone_size: NA
j_call: TRBJ1-2
d_call: NA

cdr3_aa: CASSLDWTGVTSYEQYF
cdr3_nt: TGTGCCAGCAGCTTAGATTGGACAGGGGTAACCTCCTACGAGCAGTACTTC
v_call: TRBV11-2
clone_size: NA
j_call: TRBJ2-7
d_call: TRBD1

cdr3_aa: CASSVTGDSGNTIYF
cdr3_nt: TGTGCCAGCAGCGTTACAGGGGACTCTGGAAACACCATATATTTT
v_call: TRBV7-2
clone_size: many
j_call: TRBJ1-3
d_call: TRBD1

cdr3_aa: CASSLAGGEMNTEAFF
cdr3_nt: TGCGCCAGCAGCCTAGCGGGAGGAGAAATGAACACTGAAGCTTTCTTT
v_call: TRBV4-1
clone_size: once
j_call: TRBJ1-1
d_call: NA

cdr3_aa: CATSTGPEAYNEQFF
cdr3_nt: TGTGCCACCAGCACGGGGCCCGAAGCCTACAATGAGCAGTTCTTC
v_call: TRBV15
clone_size: NA
j_call: TRBJ2-1
d_call: NA

cdr3_aa: CASSLEQGYYGYTF
cdr3_nt: TGCGCCAGCAGCTTGGAACAGGGCTACTATGGCTACACCTTC
v_call: TRBV5-1
clone_size: few
j_call: TRBJ1-2
d_call: NA

cdr3_aa: CATHPGDSPLHF
cdr3_nt: TGTGCCACCCACCCGGGCGATTCACCCCTCCACTTT
v_call: TRBV10-3
clone_size: NA
j_call: TRBJ1-6
d_call: NA

cdr3_aa: CSARDRQGHQPQHF
cdr3_nt: TGCAGTGCTAGAGACCGCCAGGGCCATCAGCCCCAGCATTTT
v_call: TRBV20-1
clone_size: NA
j_call: TRBJ1-5
d_call: NA

cdr3_aa: CASSTGLGNEQFF
cdr3_nt: TGTGCCAGCAGCACGGGACTAGGCAATGAGCAGTTCTTC
v_call: TRBV7-2
clone_size: few
j_call: TRBJ2-1
d_call: TRBD2

cdr3_aa: CASSLVEAPNTGELFF
cdr3_nt: TGTGCCAGCAGCTTAGTTGAAGCCCCCAACACCGGGGAGCTGTTTTTT
v_call: TRBV7-2
clone_size: NA
j_call: TRBJ2-2
d_call: NA

cdr3_aa: CASSGGVEETQYF
cdr3_nt: TGTGCCAGCAGCGGGGGCGTTGAAGAGACCCAGTACTTC
v_call: TRBV5-4
clone_size: NA
j_call: TRBJ2-5
d_call: NA

cdr3_aa: CASSLGDWAVSYQETQYF
cdr3_nt: TGTGCCAGCAGCTTAGGGGATTGGGCAGTTTCGTACCAAGAGACCCAGTACTTC
v_call: TRBV7-9
clone_size: NA
j_call: TRBJ2-5
d_call: NA

cdr3_aa: CASSYPNTAAQSHSPLHF
cdr3_nt: TGTGCCAGCAGTTACCCCAACACGGCAGCTCAATCCCACTCACCCCTCCACTTT
v_call: TRBV6-6
clone_size: few
j_call: TRBJ1-6
d_call: NA

cdr3_aa: CASSLGLRLIPYEQYF
cdr3_nt: TGTGCCAGCAGCTTGGGTCTACGACTCATACCTTACGAGCAGTACTTC
v_call: TRBV7-2
clone_size: many
j_call: TRBJ2-7
d_call: NA

cdr3_aa: CASTPGSSGNTIYF
cdr3_nt: TGTGCCAGCACCCCTGGGAGCTCTGGAAACACCATATATTTT
v_call: TRBV11-2
clone_size: many
j_call: TRBJ1-3
d_call: NA

cdr3_aa: CASSLDGLAGGEQFF
cdr3_nt: TGTGCCAGCAGCTTAGACGGACTAGCGGGCGGTGAGCAGTTCTTC
v_call: TRBV11-2
clone_size: few
j_call: TRBJ2-1
d_call: TRBD2

cdr3_aa: CASSVSRDRVQPNEKLFF
cdr3_nt: TGTGCCAGCAGTGTTTCCCGGGACAGGGTTCAACCCAATGAAAAACTGTTTTTT
v_call: TRBV2
clone_size: NA
j_call: TRBJ1-4
d_call: TRBD1

cdr3_aa: CASSLSRAVQYF
cdr3_nt: TGTGCCAGCAGTTTATCCAGGGCTGTCCAGTACTTC
v_call: TRBV28
clone_size: NA
j_call: TRBJ2-5
d_call: NA

cdr3_aa: CSASEGAYEKLFF
cdr3_nt: TGCAGTGCTAGTGAGGGGGCCTATGAAAAACTGTTTTTT
v_call: TRBV20-1
clone_size: NA
j_call: TRBJ1-4
d_call: TRBD1

cdr3_aa: CASQPGTYNEQFF
cdr3_nt: TGTGCCAGCCAACCGGGCACTTACAATGAGCAGTTCTTC
v_call: TRBV12-3/TRBV12-4
clone_size: NA
j_call: TRBJ2-1
d_call: NA

cdr3_aa: CASSTGTPSTDTQYF
cdr3_nt: TGTGCCAGCAGTACCGGGACACCTAGCACAGATACGCAGTATTTT
v_call: TRBV6-2/TRBV6-3
clone_size: NA
j_call: TRBJ2-3
d_call: NA

cdr3_aa: CSAVSGRGTGELFF
cdr3_nt: TGCAGTGCCGTTAGCGGGAGGGGAACCGGGGAGCTGTTTTTT
v_call: TRBV20-1
clone_size: NA
j_call: TRBJ2-2
d_call: TRBD2

cdr3_aa: CASSLRAGNTEAFF
cdr3_nt: TGTGCCAGCAGTTTGAGGGCAGGGAACACTGAAGCTTTCTTT
v_call: TRBV12-3/TRBV12-4
clone_size: NA
j_call: TRBJ1-1
d_call: NA

cdr3_aa: CASSQVSQNRDNEQFF
cdr3_nt: TGCGCCAGCAGCCAAGTTTCCCAGAATCGGGACAATGAGCAGTTCTTC
v_call: TRBV4-1
clone_size: NA
j_call: TRBJ2-1
d_call: NA

cdr3_aa: CASSVDSAPTNEKLFF
cdr3_nt: TGTGCCAGCAGCGTAGACTCAGCTCCAACTAATGAAAAACTGTTTTTT
v_call: TRBV9
clone_size: few
j_call: TRBJ1-4
d_call: NA

cdr3_aa: CASSSLAGVSTDTQYF
cdr3_nt: TGTGCCAGTAGTTCACTAGCGGGAGTGAGCACAGATACGCAGTATTTT
v_call: TRBV19
clone_size: few
j_call: TRBJ2-3
d_call: TRBD2

cdr3_aa: CASSQAGLAGDNEQFF
cdr3_nt: TGCGCCAGCAGCCAGGCGGGACTAGCGGGGGACAATGAGCAGTTCTTC
v_call: TRBV4-1
clone_size: NA
j_call: TRBJ2-1
d_call: TRBD2

cdr3_aa: CASRNEGVGGVGEQFF
cdr3_nt: TGTGCCAGTAGAAATGAAGGGGTAGGCGGGGTGGGTGAGCAGTTCTTC
v_call: TRBV19
clone_size: NA
j_call: TRBJ2-1
d_call: NA

cdr3_aa: CASSSPPGTSGIISTDTQYF
cdr3_nt: TGTGCCAGCAGCTCCCCTCCCGGGACTAGCGGGATTATTAGCACAGATACGCAGTATTTT
v_call: TRBV7-2
clone_size: few
j_call: TRBJ2-3
d_call: TRBD2

cdr3_aa: CSARKGRETQYF
cdr3_nt: TGCAGTGCTAGGAAGGGACGGGAGACCCAGTACTTC
v_call: TRBV20-1
clone_size: NA
j_call: TRBJ2-5
d_call: NA

cdr3_aa: CASRWSSGSQETQYF
cdr3_nt: TGTGCCAGCAGGTGGTCTAGCGGGTCCCAAGAGACCCAGTACTTC
v_call: TRBV7-2
clone_size: many
j_call: TRBJ2-5
d_call: TRBD2

cdr3_aa: CASSYPGPYNEQFF
cdr3_nt: TGTGCCAGCAGTTACCCGGGCCCCTACAATGAGCAGTTCTTC
v_call: TRBV6-2/TRBV6-3
clone_size: NA
j_call: TRBJ2-1
d_call: NA

cdr3_aa: CASSQDGDVYGYTF
cdr3_nt: TGCGCCAGCAGCCAAGATGGTGACGTCTATGGCTACACCTTC
v_call: TRBV4-3
clone_size: few
j_call: TRBJ1-2
d_call: NA

cdr3_aa: CASSPGQGRSYEQYF
cdr3_nt: TGTGCCAGCAGCCCCGGACAGGGACGTTCCTACGAGCAGTACTTC
v_call: TRBV7-8
clone_size: many
j_call: TRBJ2-7
d_call: TRBD1

cdr3_aa: CASSLYYTRNTGELFF
cdr3_nt: TGCGCCAGCAGCTTGTACTATACTCGAAACACCGGGGAGCTGTTTTTT
v_call: TRBV5-1
clone_size: few
j_call: TRBJ2-2
d_call: NA

cdr3_aa: CSARVAGDPNQPQHF
cdr3_nt: TGCAGTGCTAGGGTGGCAGGGGACCCCAATCAGCCCCAGCATTTT
v_call: TRBV20-1
clone_size: NA
j_call: TRBJ1-5
d_call: NA

cdr3_aa: CASSQVSPTEAFF
cdr3_nt: TGCGCCAGCAGCCAAGTTTCCCCTACTGAAGCTTTCTTT
v_call: TRBV4-1
clone_size: NA
j_call: TRBJ1-1
d_call: NA

cdr3_aa: CASSRNRGNTDTQYF
cdr3_nt: TGTGCCAGCAGCCGAAACAGGGGCAACACAGATACGCAGTATTTT
v_call: TRBV27
clone_size: NA
j_call: TRBJ2-3
d_call: TRBD1

cdr3_aa: CASSGSGTLSYEQYF
cdr3_nt: TGTGCCAGCAGCGGATCCGGGACACTTAGCTACGAGCAGTACTTC
v_call: TRBV11-2
clone_size: few
j_call: TRBJ2-7
d_call: NA

cdr3_aa: CASSYSTSGRPVAKNIQYF
cdr3_nt: TGTGCCAGCAGTTACTCGACTAGCGGGAGGCCTGTAGCCAAAAACATTCAGTACTTC
v_call: TRBV6-2/TRBV6-3
clone_size: NA
j_call: TRBJ2-4
d_call: TRBD2

cdr3_aa: CASSRLAGGPGTDTQYF
cdr3_nt: TGTGCCAGCAGTCGACTAGCGGGAGGGCCGGGCACAGATACGCAGTATTTT
v_call: TRBV6-5
clone_size: NA
j_call: TRBJ2-3
d_call: TRBD2

cdr3_aa: CATEVGGGYGYTF
cdr3_nt: TGTGCCACCGAGGTGGGGGGGGGCTATGGCTACACCTTC
v_call: TRBV25-1
clone_size: few
j_call: TRBJ1-2
d_call: NA

cdr3_aa: CASSLRQVMNTGELFF
cdr3_nt: TGTGCCAGCAGCCTACGACAGGTCATGAACACCGGGGAGCTGTTTTTT
v_call: TRBV9
clone_size: NA
j_call: TRBJ2-2
d_call: NA

cdr3_aa: CASRRAGDMGTQYF
cdr3_nt: TGTGCCAGCAGAAGAGCGGGAGATATGGGTACGCAGTATTTT
v_call: TRBV25-1
clone_size: NA
j_call: TRBJ2-3
d_call: TRBD2

cdr3_aa: CASSLSPTPSYEQYF
cdr3_nt: TGTGCCAGCAGCTTAAGTCCGACTCCCTCCTACGAGCAGTACTTC
v_call: TRBV7-2
clone_size: many
j_call: TRBJ2-7
d_call: NA

cdr3_aa: CASSHPGQTNEKLFF
cdr3_nt: TGCGCCAGCAGCCATCCGGGACAGACTAATGAAAAACTGTTTTTT
v_call: TRBV4-1
clone_size: few
j_call: TRBJ1-4
d_call: TRBD1